Many counts were recorded for the clone carrying this T cell receptor beta chain. Its antigen is unidentified. The data belong to a study of breast tumors, draining lymph nodes, adjacent tissues. Study-wide points: Data only fit, rather than demonstrated, lymph node origin of most tumor T cells. Compared with lymph nodes, tumors were less diverse; compared with nontumor tissue, more.

The lymph nodes were axillary draining lymph nodes from breast cancer patients. TCRdb fed the multiplex PCR reads into MiXCR, producing one record per CDR3 protein. The sample lists 170,000 or so distinct CDR3 sequences, 30% to 35% occurring once. Germline V gives CDR1 LGHNA, CDR2 YNFKEQ. V was shortened by 0 bases and J by 2 bases, with 13 bases between the two germline ends. This CDR3 is built from 16 residues. The sequenced sample consisted of axillary lymph node tissue. This TCR derives from a female donor with breast cancer. Some clones in this sample may be carry-over from other donors' samples. This chain uses TRBV4-2 with TRBJ2-5; TRBD2 is a possible D gene (5 bases). CDR3 amino acids: CASSQDRELLQETQYF. The CDR3 DNA reads TGTGCCAGCAGCCAAGATAGGGAGTTATTGCAAGAGACCCAGTACTTC.